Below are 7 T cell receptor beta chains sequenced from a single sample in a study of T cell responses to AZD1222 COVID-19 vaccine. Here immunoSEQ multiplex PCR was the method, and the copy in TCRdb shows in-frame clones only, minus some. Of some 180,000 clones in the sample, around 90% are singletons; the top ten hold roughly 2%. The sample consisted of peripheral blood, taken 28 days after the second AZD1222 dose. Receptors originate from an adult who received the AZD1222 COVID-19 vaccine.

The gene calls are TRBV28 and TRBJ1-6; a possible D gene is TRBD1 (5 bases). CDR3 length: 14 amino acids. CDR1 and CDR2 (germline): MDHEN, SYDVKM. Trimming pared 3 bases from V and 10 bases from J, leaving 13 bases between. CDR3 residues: CASSLGQVDSPLHF. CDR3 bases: TGTGCCAGCAGTTTGGGGCAGGTAGACTCACCCCTCCACTTT.

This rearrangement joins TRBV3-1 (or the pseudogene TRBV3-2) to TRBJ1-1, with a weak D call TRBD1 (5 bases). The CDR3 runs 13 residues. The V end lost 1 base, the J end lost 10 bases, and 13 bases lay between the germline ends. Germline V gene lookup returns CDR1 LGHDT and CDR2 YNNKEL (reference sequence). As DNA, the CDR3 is TGTGCCAGCAGCCAAGGGGGGAGAGTGCGAGCTTTCTTT. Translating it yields CASSQGGRVRAFF.

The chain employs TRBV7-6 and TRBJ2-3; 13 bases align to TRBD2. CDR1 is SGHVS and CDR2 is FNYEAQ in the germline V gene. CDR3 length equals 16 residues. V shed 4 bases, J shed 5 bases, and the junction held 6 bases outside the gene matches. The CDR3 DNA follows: TGTGCCAGCAGCTCCCGACTAGCGGGGGGAAAAGATACGCAGTATTTT. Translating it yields CASSSRLAGGKDTQYF.

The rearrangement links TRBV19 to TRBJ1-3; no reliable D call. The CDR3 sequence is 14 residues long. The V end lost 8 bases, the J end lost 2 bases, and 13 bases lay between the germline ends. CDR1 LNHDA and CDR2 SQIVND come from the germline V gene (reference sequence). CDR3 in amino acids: CASQVESTGNTIYF. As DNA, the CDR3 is TGTGCCAGTCAAGTGGAGTCAACTGGAAACACCATATATTTT.

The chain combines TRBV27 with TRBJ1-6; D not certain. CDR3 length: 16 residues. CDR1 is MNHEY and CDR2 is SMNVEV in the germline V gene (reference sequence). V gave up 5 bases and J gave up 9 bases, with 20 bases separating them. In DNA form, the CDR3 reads TGTGCCAGCAGTCCCGGTCTTGGACTGTCGAGTTCACCCCTCCACTTT. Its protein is CASSPGLGLSSSPLHF.

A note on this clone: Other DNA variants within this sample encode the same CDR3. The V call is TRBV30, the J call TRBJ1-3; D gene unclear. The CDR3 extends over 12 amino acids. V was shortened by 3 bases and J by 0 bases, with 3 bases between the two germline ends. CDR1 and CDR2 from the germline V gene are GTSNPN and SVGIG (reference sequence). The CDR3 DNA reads TGTGCCTGGAGGGACTCTGGAAACACCATATATTTT. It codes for CAWRDSGNTIYF. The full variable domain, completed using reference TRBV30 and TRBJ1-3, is SQTIHQWPATLVQPVGSPLSLECTVEGTSNPNLYWYRQAAGRGLQLLFYSVGIGQISSEVPQNLSASRPQDRQFILSSKKLLLSDSGFYLCAWRDSGNTIYFGEGSWLTVV.

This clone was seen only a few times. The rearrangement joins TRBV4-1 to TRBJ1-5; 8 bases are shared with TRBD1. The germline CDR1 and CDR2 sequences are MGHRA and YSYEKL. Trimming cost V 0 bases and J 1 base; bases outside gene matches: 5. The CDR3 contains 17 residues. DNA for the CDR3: TGCGCCAGCAGCCAAGAAGGGACAGGATACAGCAATCAGCCCCAGCATTTT. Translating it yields CASSQEGTGYSNQPQHF.